This TCR beta chain is drawn from a study of long-term antiretroviral therapy in people with HIV. With survey level as its setting, the immunoSEQ assay was v3.0. For every sample, sequencing targeted 40,000-50,000 T-cell genomes. Libraries were prepared by immunoSEQ multiplex PCR; TCRdb keeps only in-frame clonotypes and omits some of them. The repertoire includes about 36,000 clones, approximately 83% of them detected once, and over 9.5% sits in the top ten. Study observations and caveats: Patients on ART gained diversity, which nonetheless stayed below transplant donor controls.

The germline V gene encodes CDR1 LNHDA and CDR2 SQIVND (reference sequence). This CDR3 contains 14 residues. Trimming cost V 3 bases and J 2 bases, with 10 bases left between them. Every one of the donors gave at least one pre-ART PBMC sample and at least two post-ART PBMC samples. About this clone itself: The antigen remains undetermined.

The sequences come from unsorted PBMCs, collected 2.2 years after starting antiretroviral therapy. This rearrangement joins TRBV19 to TRBJ2-5; no clear D. The sequence was collected from a man in his late teens or twenties with HIV. For the CDR3, the DNA is TGTGCCAGTAGTATCGAGTCAGCTCAAGAGACCCAGTACTTC. Encoded protein: CASSIESAQETQYF.